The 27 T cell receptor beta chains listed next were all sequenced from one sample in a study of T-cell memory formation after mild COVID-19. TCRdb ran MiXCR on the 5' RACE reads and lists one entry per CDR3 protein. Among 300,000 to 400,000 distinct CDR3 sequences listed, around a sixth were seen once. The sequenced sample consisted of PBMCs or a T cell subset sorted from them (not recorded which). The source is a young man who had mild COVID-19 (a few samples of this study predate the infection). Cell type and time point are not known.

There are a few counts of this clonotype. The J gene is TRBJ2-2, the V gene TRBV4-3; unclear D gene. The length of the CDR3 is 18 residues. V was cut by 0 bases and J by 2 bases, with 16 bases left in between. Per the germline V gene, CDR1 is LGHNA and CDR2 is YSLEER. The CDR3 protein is CASSQEVQAKLNTGELFF. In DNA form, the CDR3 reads TGCGCCAGCAGCCAAGAAGTCCAGGCCAAGCTTAACACCGGGGAGCTGTTTTTT.

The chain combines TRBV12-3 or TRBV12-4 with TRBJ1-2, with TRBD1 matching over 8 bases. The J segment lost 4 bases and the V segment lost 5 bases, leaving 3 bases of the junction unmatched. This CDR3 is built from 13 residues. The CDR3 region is CASSLQGAYGYTF. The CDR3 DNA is TGTGCCAGCAGTCTCCAGGGGGCCTATGGCTACACCTTC.

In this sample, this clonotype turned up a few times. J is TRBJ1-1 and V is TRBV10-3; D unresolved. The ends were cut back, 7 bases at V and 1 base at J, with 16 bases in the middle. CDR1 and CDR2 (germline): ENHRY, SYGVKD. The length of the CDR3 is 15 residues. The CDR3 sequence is CAITTDGGRNTEAFF. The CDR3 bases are TGTGCCATCACTACCGATGGTGGGCGGAACACTGAAGCTTTCTTT.

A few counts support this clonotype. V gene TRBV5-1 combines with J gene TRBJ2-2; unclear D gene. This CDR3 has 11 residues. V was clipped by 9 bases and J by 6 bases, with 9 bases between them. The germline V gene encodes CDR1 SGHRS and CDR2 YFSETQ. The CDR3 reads CATAGPGELFF. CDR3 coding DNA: TGCGCCACCGCCGGACCCGGGGAGCTGTTTTTT.

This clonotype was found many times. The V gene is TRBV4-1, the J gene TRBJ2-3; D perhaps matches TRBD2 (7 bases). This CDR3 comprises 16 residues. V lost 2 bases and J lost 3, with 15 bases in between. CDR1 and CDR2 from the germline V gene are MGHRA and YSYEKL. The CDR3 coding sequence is TGCGCCAGCAGCCAACCTAGAAGGGGGGGGACAGATACGCAGTATTTT. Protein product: CASSQPRRGGTDTQYF.

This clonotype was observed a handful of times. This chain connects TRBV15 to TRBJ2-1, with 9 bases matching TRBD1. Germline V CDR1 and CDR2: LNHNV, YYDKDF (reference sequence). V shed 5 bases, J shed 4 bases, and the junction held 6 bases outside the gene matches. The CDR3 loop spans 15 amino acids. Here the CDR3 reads CATSSWDRAYNEQFF. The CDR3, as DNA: TGTGCCACCAGCTCTTGGGACAGGGCTTACAATGAGCAGTTCTTC.

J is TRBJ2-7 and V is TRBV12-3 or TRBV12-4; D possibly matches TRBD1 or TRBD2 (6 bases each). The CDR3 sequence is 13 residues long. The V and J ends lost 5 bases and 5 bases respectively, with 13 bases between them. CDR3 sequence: CASSPRRGNEQYF. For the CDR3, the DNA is TGTGCCAGCAGTCCTCGGAGGGGGAACGAGCAGTACTTC.

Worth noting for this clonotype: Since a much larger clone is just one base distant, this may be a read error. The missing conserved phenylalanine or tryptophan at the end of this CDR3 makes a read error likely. CDR3 in amino acids: CASSHDDRAAQYV. Written as DNA, the CDR3 is TGTGCCAGCAGCCACGACGACAGGGCGGCTCAGTACGTC. The chain combines TRBV7-2 with TRBJ2-4; 7 bases match TRBD1. Germline V gives CDR1 SGHTA, CDR2 FQGNSA. The CDR3 extends over 13 amino acids. V gave up 5 bases and J gave up 12 bases; unmatched junction bases: 10.

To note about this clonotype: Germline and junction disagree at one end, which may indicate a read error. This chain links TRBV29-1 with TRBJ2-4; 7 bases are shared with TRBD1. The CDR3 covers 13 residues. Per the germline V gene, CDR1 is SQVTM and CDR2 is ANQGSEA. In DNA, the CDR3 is TGCAGCGTCGGAGGACAGGTCAAAATCATTCAGTACTTC. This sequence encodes CSVGGQVKIIQYF.

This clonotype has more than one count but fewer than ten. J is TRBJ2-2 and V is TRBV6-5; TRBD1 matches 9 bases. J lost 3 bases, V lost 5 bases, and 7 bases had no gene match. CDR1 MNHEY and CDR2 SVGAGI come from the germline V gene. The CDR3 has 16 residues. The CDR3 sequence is CASSPRTGDDTGELFF. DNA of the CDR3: TGTGCCAGCAGTCCGAGGACAGGGGACGACACCGGGGAGCTGTTTTTT.

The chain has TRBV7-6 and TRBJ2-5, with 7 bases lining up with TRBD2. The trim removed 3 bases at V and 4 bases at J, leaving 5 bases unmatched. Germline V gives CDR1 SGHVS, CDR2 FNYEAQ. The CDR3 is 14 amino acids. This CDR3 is CASSLLTGGETQYF. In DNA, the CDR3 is TGTGCCAGCAGCTTGTTGACGGGAGGAGAGACCCAGTACTTC.

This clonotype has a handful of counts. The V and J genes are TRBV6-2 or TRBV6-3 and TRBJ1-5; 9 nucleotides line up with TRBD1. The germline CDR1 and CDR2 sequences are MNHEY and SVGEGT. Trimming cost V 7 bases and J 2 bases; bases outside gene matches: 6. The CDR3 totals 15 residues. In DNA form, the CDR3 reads TGTGCCAGCAACGAAGGACAGGGGCGCAATCAGCCCCAGCATTTT. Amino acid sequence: CASNEGQGRNQPQHF.

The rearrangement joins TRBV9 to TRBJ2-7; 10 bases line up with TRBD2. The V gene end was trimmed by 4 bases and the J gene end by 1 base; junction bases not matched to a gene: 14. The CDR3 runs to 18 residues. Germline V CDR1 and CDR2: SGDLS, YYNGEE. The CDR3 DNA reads TGTGCCAGCAGCCTCAAGGGTGTGGGACTAGCGCTGTCCTACGAGCAGTACGTC. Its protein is CASSLKGVGLALSYEQYV.

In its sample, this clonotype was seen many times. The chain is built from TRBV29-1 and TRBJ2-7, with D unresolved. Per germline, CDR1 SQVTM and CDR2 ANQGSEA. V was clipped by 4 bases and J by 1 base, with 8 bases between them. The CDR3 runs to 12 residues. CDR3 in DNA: TGCAGCGTTGGGGATACATCCTACGAGCAGTACTTC. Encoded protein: CSVGDTSYEQYF.

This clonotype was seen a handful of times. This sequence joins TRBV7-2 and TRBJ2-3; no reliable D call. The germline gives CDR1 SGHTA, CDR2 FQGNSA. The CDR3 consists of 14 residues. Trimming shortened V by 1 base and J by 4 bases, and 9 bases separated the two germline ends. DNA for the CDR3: TGTGCCAGCAGCTTAGACGTGGCGGCAGATACGCAGTATTTT. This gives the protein CASSLDVAADTQYF. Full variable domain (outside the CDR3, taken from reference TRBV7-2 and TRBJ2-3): GAGVSQSPSNKVTEKGKDVELRCDPISGHTALYWYRQSLGQGLEFLIYFQGNSAPDKSGLPSDRFSAERTGGSVSTLTIQRTQQEDSAVYLCASSLDVAADTQYFGPGTRLTVL.

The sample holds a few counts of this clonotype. Written as DNA, the CDR3 is TGTGCCAGCAGTCCCACTGGACAGGGCTCCTACAATGAGCAGTTCTTC. Encoded protein: CASSPTGQGSYNEQFF. The V gene is TRBV2, the J gene TRBJ2-1; TRBD1 agrees at 8 bases. CDR1 is SNHLY and CDR2 is FYNNEI in the germline V gene. The CDR3 covers 16 residues. The V segment lost 5 bases and the J segment 0 bases; nucleotides outside the gene matches: 6.

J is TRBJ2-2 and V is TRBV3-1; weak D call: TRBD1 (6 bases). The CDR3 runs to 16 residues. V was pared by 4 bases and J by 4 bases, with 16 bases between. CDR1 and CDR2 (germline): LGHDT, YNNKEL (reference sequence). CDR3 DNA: TGTGCCAGCAGCCTTTATCAGGGGACCCTCACCGGGGAGCTGTTTTTT. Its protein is CASSLYQGTLTGELFF.

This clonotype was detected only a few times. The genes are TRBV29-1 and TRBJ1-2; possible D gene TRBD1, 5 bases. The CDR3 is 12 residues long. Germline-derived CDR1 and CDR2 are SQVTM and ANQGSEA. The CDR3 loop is CSVAGGGYGYTF. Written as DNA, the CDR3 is TGCTCCGTCGCGGGGGGAGGTTATGGCTACACCTTC.

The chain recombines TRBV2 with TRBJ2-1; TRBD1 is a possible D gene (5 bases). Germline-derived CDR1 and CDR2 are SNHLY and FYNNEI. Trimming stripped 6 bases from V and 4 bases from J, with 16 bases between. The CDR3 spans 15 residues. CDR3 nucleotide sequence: TGTGCCAGCAGCGCACTCAGGGCACTTTACAATGAGCAGTTCTTC. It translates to CASSALRALYNEQFF.

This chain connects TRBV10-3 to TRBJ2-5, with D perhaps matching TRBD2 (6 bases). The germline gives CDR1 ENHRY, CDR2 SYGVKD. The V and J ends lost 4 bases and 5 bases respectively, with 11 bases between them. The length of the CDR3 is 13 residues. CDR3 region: CAISAGDWETQYF. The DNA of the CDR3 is TGTGCCATCAGTGCGGGGGATTGGGAGACCCAGTACTTC.

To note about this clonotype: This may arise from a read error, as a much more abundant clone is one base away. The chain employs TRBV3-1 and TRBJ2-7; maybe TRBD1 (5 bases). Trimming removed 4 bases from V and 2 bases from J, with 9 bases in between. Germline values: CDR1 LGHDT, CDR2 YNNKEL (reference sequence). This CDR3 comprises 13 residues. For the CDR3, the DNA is TGTGCCAGCAGCCGAAAGGGGACCTACGAGCAGTACTTC. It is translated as CASSRKGTYEQYF.

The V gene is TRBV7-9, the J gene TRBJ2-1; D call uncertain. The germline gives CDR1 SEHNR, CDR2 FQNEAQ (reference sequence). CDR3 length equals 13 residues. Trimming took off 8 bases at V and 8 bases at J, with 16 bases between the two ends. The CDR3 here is CASRGEAVHEQFF. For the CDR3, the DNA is TGTGCCAGCCGCGGAGAGGCAGTTCATGAGCAGTTCTTC.

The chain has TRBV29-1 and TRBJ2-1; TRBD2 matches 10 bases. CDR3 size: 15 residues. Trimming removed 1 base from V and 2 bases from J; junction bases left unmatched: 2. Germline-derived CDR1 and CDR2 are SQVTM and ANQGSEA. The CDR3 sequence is CSVEAGLAAYNEQFF. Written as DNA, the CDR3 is TGCAGCGTTGAAGCAGGACTAGCGGCCTACAATGAGCAGTTCTTC.

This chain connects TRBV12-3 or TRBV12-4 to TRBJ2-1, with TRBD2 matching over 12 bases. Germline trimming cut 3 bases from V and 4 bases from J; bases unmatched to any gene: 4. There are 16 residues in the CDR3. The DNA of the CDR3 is TGTGCCAGCAGTTTCCACACTAGCGGGGGGTACAATGAGCAGTTCTTC. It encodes CASSFHTSGGYNEQFF.

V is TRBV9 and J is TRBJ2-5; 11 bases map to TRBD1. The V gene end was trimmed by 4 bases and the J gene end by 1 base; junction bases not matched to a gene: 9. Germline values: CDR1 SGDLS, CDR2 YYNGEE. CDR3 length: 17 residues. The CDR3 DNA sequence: TGTGCCAGCAGCCCTCGGACAGGGGGCTTCCCCCAAGAGACCCAGTACTTC. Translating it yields CASSPRTGGFPQETQYF.

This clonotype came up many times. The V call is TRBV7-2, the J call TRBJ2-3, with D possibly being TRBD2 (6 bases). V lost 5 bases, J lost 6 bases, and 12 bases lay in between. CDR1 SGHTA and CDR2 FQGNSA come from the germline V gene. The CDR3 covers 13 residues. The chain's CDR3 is CASSTLAADTQYF. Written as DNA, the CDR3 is TGTGCCAGCAGCACACTAGCTGCGGATACGCAGTATTTT. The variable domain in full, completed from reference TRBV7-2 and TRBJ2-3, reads GAGVSQSPSNKVTEKGKDVELRCDPISGHTALYWYRQSLGQGLEFLIYFQGNSAPDKSGLPSDRFSAERTGGSVSTLTIQRTQQEDSAVYLCASSTLAADTQYFGPGTRLTVL.

The CDR3 is CASSRSGGAYNEQFF. DNA of the CDR3: TGCGCCAGCAGTCGCAGCGGGGGGGCCTACAATGAGCAGTTCTTC. V gene TRBV4-3 combines with J gene TRBJ2-1, with 10 nucleotides matching TRBD2. CDR1 and CDR2 from the germline V gene are LGHNA and YSLEER. The CDR3 loop spans 15 amino acids. V trimming: 6 bases; J trimming: 2 bases; junction bases outside the gene matches: 4.